This TCR beta chain was captured by sequencing in a study of cytomegalovirus exposure and HLA in healthy donors. Across the whole study: A prior analysis found roughly 100 million unique TCR beta sequences from approximately 200 million T cells. Study-wide findings and caveats: Later analysis demonstrated an association between a missense DCLRE1C variant and TCR beta V- and J-gene trimming.

CDR1 SGHVS and CDR2 FNYEAQ come from the germline V gene. The CDR3 loop spans 15 amino acids. V was cut by 0 bases and J by 4 bases, with 11 bases left in between. The PCR contained 60 Vbeta and 13 Jbeta primers. Libraries were prepared by immunoSEQ multiplex PCR; TCRdb keeps only in-frame clonotypes and omits some of them. The data contain around 180,000 clones, about 90% of them singletons. Note on this clone: As yet, its antigen is unknown.

This TCR was recovered from a girl under two years old in good health and CMV-seronegative. Sequencing used PBMCs. The chain has TRBV7-6 and TRBJ2-3; maybe TRBD2 (5 bases). The CDR3 coding sequence is TGTGCCAGCAGCTTAGCGGGAGTGGGCCCAGATACGCAGTATTTT. This translates into CASSLAGVGPDTQYF. Together with reference TRBV7-6 and TRBJ2-3, the CDR3 gives the full variable domain: GAGVSQSPRYKVTKRGQDVALRCDPISGHVSLYWYRQALGQGPEFLTYFNYEAQQDKSGLPNDRFSAERPEGSISTLTIQRTEQRDSAMYRCASSLAGVGPDTQYFGPGTRLTVL.